Included here is one T cell receptor (beta chain) sequence, with context. Its antigen is not known. Germline V gives CDR1 SGHNT, CDR2 YENEEA. The CDR3 contains 16 residues. Trimming stripped 1 base from V and 0 bases from J, with 9 bases between. The record originates from a study of T cell repertoires in cytomegalovirus infection. Study as a whole: Recently identified HLA-C-restricted CMV epitopes and well-studied HLA-B-restricted CMV epitopes were used by the study. In public TCR beta signatures, there were indications of both CMV infection and matching HLA type. Findings and limits, study-wide: The study found HLA-C-restricted CMV-specific TCR beta clonotypes dominating the ex vivo response.

One entry per CDR3 protein results from TCRdb running MiXCR on the reads. The sample has about 60,000 distinct CDR3 sequences; roughly a fifth are singletons. The chain employs TRBV11-3 and TRBJ1-4; perhaps TRBD1 as D (5 bases). The sequencing used CD8+ T cells from cultured PBMCs, collected from culture after CMV antigen stimulation. The receptor's source is a human donor in good health (CMV status not recorded). Some clones in this sample may be carry-over from other donors' samples. Written as DNA, the CDR3 is TGTGCCAGCAGCTTAGGACAGTCTCCAACTAATGAAAAACTGTTTTTT. Its protein is CASSLGQSPTNEKLFF.